This entry is about one T cell receptor (beta chain). The data are from a study of a mutant IDH1 vaccine in newly diagnosed glioma. TCRdb's copy holds only in-frame clones and misses some; the assay was immunoSEQ multiplex PCR. The sample includes tens of thousands of clones, 75% to 90% of them seen just once. This CDR3 is 15 amino acids long. Trimming at V came to 3 bases and at J to 3 bases, leaving 8 bases not matched to a gene. Germline V gene lookup returns CDR1 MGHRA and CDR2 YSYEKL. As to time point: baseline, week 1 (first vaccination visit). Specified treatment: pre-vaccination baseline after standard-of-care therapy. New WHO grade 3 or 4 astrocytomas that were IDH1-mutant and ATRX-lost occurred in the donors.

The TCR comes from a man in his forties with glioma. Sequences were derived from PBMCs, sampled from a glioma patient treated with radiotherapy, temozolomide or both. This chain links TRBV4-1 with TRBJ2-7, with 7 bases fitting TRBD2. The CDR3 DNA reads TGCGCCAGCAGCCAGGCCGTAGCGGGTCGCTACGAGCAGTACTTC. Translation gives CASSQAVAGRYEQYF.